This TCR beta chain was found in a study of blood T cell repertoires in COVID-19 (dated by TCRdb to the early 2020s). Concerning the study at large: Samples from collaborators originated in the United States, Italy and Spain and spanned both the acute and convalescent phases of COVID-19. The prospective study material was composed of cDNA or gDNA derived from T cells, B-cell-depleted T cells, or PBMCs. Subjects who had been exposed to COVID-19, were actively infected with it, or had recovered from it provided the deeply sampled blood TCRbeta repertoires that made up the dataset. The repertoires were made available in a free public database intended to serve as a resource for research on the immune response to SARS-CoV-2. Samples came from the ongoing ImmuneRACE study (first 160 participants) plus 1,254 subjects from 6 global collaborators. A de-identified subject ID, COVID-19 status, age in years and sex were almost always included in the sample metadata. Where available, HLA class I and class II types were taken from metadata supplied by the sample provider and were not determined by assay-based typing. Overall study results and their limits: The quantity of clinical and demographic metadata differed by source and by participant and was supplied without curation.

In the prospective study, participants were about 18 to 89 years old, resided in fewer than 25 geographic areas of the United States, and were enrolled through a virtual design. Cohort assignment in the prospective study relied on participant-reported clinical history from a screening survey and a study questionnaire. Recovered participants in ImmuneRACE Cohort 3 were defined by two consecutive negative NP/OP PCR tests, clearance by a healthcare professional, or resolution of symptoms. In the prospective study, mobile phlebotomists collected whole blood, serum and a nasopharyngeal or oropharyngeal swab from each participant. Participants in the prospective study had the option to provide additional blood draws and questionnaires over a roughly two-month period. Blood samples from the prospective study were shipped frozen or at room temperature prior to DNA extraction. TCRbeta CDR3 regions were amplified from genomic DNA by means of the immunoSEQ Assay, a bias-controlled multiplex PCR. Processing in the source paper ran as follows. The number of nucleated cells in each sample was estimated by amplification of reference gene primers within the assay. To quantify the absolute abundance of each unique TCRbeta CDR3 rearrangement, sequence reads were collapsed and filtered. Productive Simpson clonality was computed per sample as the square root of Simpson's diversity index over productive rearrangements. What TCRdb holds here is the immuneACCESS table cut down to in-frame rearrangements. Part of the clones is not present; checked against another copy, under half of the missing clones reflect an unresolved V gene, and the others are unexplained. That table is the source of V, J and clone size, and D and trimming were worked out from the DNA. The sample has around 150,000 clones on record, under 90% of them singletons. The top ten constitute about 3.7% of the sample.

This clone appeared a single time. Its recognized antigen is unknown. No much larger clone exists at a distance of one base, and base qualities are not known. Compared with germline, V lacks 3 bases and J lacks 5 bases; bases without a gene match: 6. The CDR3 runs 16 amino acids, cysteine and phenylalanine included. Just CDR3 DNA is preserved here, 48 bases in frame from base 1. The germline V gene specifies LGHNA as CDR1 and YNFKEQ as CDR2. The sequence came from a woman aged 55-70 years who had recovered from COVID-19. The sample was PBMCs or T cells enriched from blood (not recorded which). This chain joins TRBV4-2 to TRBJ2-5, and TRBD2 aligns with 13 junction nucleotides. The DNA sequence follows: TGTGCCAGCAGCCAGGTCACTAGCGGGGGGGGTGAGACCCAGTACTTC. Translated, this gives CASSQVTSGGGETQYF.